These 25 T cell receptor beta chains came from one sample sequenced in a study of read filtering for tumor transcriptome and immune sequencing. Molecular barcoded adaptors covering alpha/delta and beta/gamma chains were used on approximately 400 ng RNA. A single record per CDR3 protein comes from TCRdb applying MiXCR to the reads. The sample holds about 130,000 distinct CDR3 sequences, 10% to 15% seen once. What was sequenced was a population of CD138-negative cells sorted from bone marrow. The origin of the receptors is a donor at least 40 years old with multiple myeloma.

The table lists this clonotype with many counts. The chain is built from TRBV7-9 and TRBJ2-3; D gene unclear. The CDR3 sequence is 12 residues long. Trimming left V 8 bases short and J 1 base short, with 7 bases between. The germline V gene encodes CDR1 SEHNR and CDR2 FQNEAQ (reference sequence). The CDR3 loop reads CASSPGTDTQYF. CDR3 bases: TGTGCCAGCTCACCGGGCACAGATACGCAGTATTTT.

In this sample, this clonotype turned up many times. V gene TRBV10-2 combines with J gene TRBJ1-1; tentatively, D is TRBD1 (6 bases). Germline lookup yields CDR1 WSHSY and CDR2 SAAADI. Trimming pared 7 bases from V and 2 bases from J, leaving 11 bases between. CDR3 length: 13 residues. The CDR3 loop is CASIDRTNTEAFF. The CDR3 bases are TGCGCCAGCATTGACAGGACTAACACTGAAGCTTTCTTT.

This clonotype was detected many times. The V and J genes are TRBV15 and TRBJ2-1; D is uncertain. The CDR3 totals 14 residues. Trimming pared 0 bases from V and 4 bases from J, leaving 7 bases between. Germline values: CDR1 LNHNV, CDR2 YYDKDF (reference sequence). The CDR3 nucleotides read TGTGCCACCAGCAGAGATGTCGGATACAATGAGCAGTTCTTC. This encodes CATSRDVGYNEQFF.

This clonotype was recorded many times. The rearrangement joins TRBV7-3 to TRBJ1-1; perhaps TRBD1 as D (5 bases). Trimming removed 4 bases at V and 1 base at J, with 13 bases between. This CDR3 has 15 amino acids. The germline gives CDR1 SGHTA, CDR2 FQGTGA. The DNA of the CDR3 is TGTGCCAGCAGCTCTCGCATCGACAGGAACACTGAAGCTTTCTTT. Residues: CASSSRIDRNTEAFF.

This clonotype was seen a handful of times. A much larger clone sits a single nucleotide away, making a read error possible. This chain links TRBV20-1 with TRBJ2-1; TRBD2 matches 12 bases. J gave up 12 bases and V 5 bases, and 14 bases lay outside the gene matches. Germline-derived CDR1 and CDR2 are DFQATT and SNEGSKA (reference sequence). The CDR3 totals 15 residues. Written as DNA, the CDR3 is TGCAGTGCTGTTACCGGGACTAGCGGGTTTGATGGGCAGTTCTTC. Its translation: CSAVTGTSGFDGQFF.

Remarks on this clonotype: Sequence at one end of the junction differs from germline and may be a read error. The chain employs TRBV24-1 and TRBJ2-1; D remains unclear. The CDR3 runs to 13 residues. In germline, CDR1 is KGHDR, CDR2 SFDVKD. Here the CDR3 reads CAASVGSNDEQFF. The CDR3 DNA reads as TGTGCCGCCAGTGTTGGCAGCAACGATGAGCAGTTCTTC.

The table lists this clonotype with many counts. Written as DNA, the CDR3 is TGTGCCAGCACACCCGGGACAGGGGCCTACGAGCAGTACTTC. This codes for CASTPGTGAYEQYF. V gene TRBV5-6 combines with J gene TRBJ2-7; 10 bases are shared with TRBD1. V gave up 6 bases and J gave up 2 bases; unmatched junction bases: 5. This CDR3 spans 14 amino acids. Germline CDR1 is SGHDT and CDR2 is YYEEEE.

At least ten counts were recorded for this clonotype. The gene calls are TRBV3-1 and TRBJ1-1; D gene unclear. V lost 0 bases, J lost 8 bases, and 10 bases lay in between. Per germline, CDR1 LGHDT and CDR2 YNNKEL (reference sequence). The CDR3 spans 13 residues. CDR3 loop: CASSQETSSEAFF. The CDR3 nucleotides read TGTGCCAGCAGCCAAGAGACAAGCTCCGAAGCTTTCTTT.

With respect to this clonotype: This could be a read error, since a much larger clone is one nucleotide away. The rearrangement links TRBV6-5 to TRBJ2-5; D gene unclear. CDR3 length: 13 amino acids. Per germline, CDR1 MNHEY and CDR2 SVGAGI. DNA for the CDR3: TGTTCCAGCAGTTATAGACCGGCAGCGACCCAGTACTTC. Translation gives CSSSYRPAATQYF.

This clonotype was detected ten times or more. The junction shows a germline mismatch at one end, possibly a read error. The gene calls are TRBV12-5 and TRBJ2-3; the D gene could be TRBD1 or TRBD2 (5 bases each). The CDR3 covers 12 residues. The germline CDR1 and CDR2 sequences are LGHNT and FRNRAP. CDR3 in amino acids: CASGSLRGPPGF. In DNA form, the CDR3 reads TGTGCTAGTGGATCCCTCCGGGGCCCCCCGGGTTTT.

This clonotype was counted ten times or more. The chain joins TRBV29-1 to TRBJ2-4, with TRBD2 matching over 8 bases. In germline, CDR1 is SQVTM, CDR2 ANQGSEA. V was clipped by 7 bases and J by 2 bases; unmatched bases: 16. The length of the CDR3 is 17 residues. The CDR3 is CSGGRTEAGGSKNIQYF. For the CDR3, the DNA is TGCAGCGGGGGGAGGACTGAGGCGGGAGGCTCCAAAAACATTCAGTACTTC.

Ten or more counts support this clonotype. This rearrangement joins TRBV5-6 to TRBJ1-5, with 7 bases identical to TRBD1. V lost 4 bases to trimming and J lost 0 bases; unmatched junction nucleotides: 10. The CDR3 is 17 residues long. Germline V gene data show CDR1 as SGHDT and CDR2 as YYEEEE. CDR3 sequence reads: CASSRQGGGNSNQPQHF. The CDR3 DNA reads as TGTGCCAGCAGCCGACAGGGTGGAGGGAATAGCAATCAGCCCCAGCATTTT.

The table lists this clonotype with many counts. The chain joins TRBV7-8 to TRBJ1-1; a possible D gene is TRBD1 (5 bases). There are 12 residues in the CDR3. The V end lost 5 bases, the J end lost 8 bases, and 12 bases lay between the germline ends. Germline V gene sequence: CDR1 SGHVS, CDR2 FQNEAQ. CDR3 residues: CASSLGEQEAFF. As DNA, the CDR3 is TGTGCCAGCAGCCTAGGGGAGCAGGAAGCTTTCTTT.

This clonotype was counted many times. This chain connects TRBV5-1 to TRBJ2-5; TRBD1 matches at 7 bases. CDR1 and CDR2 (germline): SGHRS, YFSETQ. The CDR3 sequence is 13 residues long. V shed 2 bases and J 6 bases; nucleotides not matched to a gene: 4. The CDR3 here is CASSFGQEKTQYF. For the CDR3, the DNA is TGCGCCAGCAGCTTTGGACAGGAGAAGACCCAGTACTTC.

This clonotype has more than one count but fewer than ten. The rearrangement links TRBV28 to TRBJ2-3, with TRBD1 matching 7 bases. Germline loops: CDR1 MDHEN, CDR2 SYDVKM. Unmatched junction bases numbered 5, after V lost 5 bases and J lost 6 bases. This CDR3 spans 13 amino acids. The DNA of the CDR3 is TGTGCCAGCAGTCCGACAGGGACGGATACGCAGTATTTT. As protein: CASSPTGTDTQYF.

Concerning this clonotype: Given a much more abundant clone one base away, this may be a read error. The missing conserved phenylalanine or tryptophan at the end of this CDR3 makes a read error likely. The gene calls are TRBV20-1 and TRBJ2-3, with 8 bases lining up with TRBD2. The CDR3 loop spans 15 amino acids. Per the germline V gene, CDR1 is DFQATT and CDR2 is SNEGSKA (reference sequence). Trimming removed 0 bases from V and 3 bases from J; junction bases left unmatched: 5. CDR3: CSARDAASGTDTQYL. The CDR3 nucleotides read TGCAGTGCTAGAGATGCGGCTAGCGGGACAGATACGCAGTATCTT.

To note about this clonotype: A much larger clone differs from this one at a single base, so this may be a read error. CDR3 amino acids: CAGSPLRKSYEQYF. In nucleotides, the CDR3 is TGTGCCGGCAGCCCGCTGCGGAAGAGCTACGAGCAGTACTTC. The rearrangement uses TRBV6-2 or TRBV6-3 and TRBJ2-7; D call uncertain. The germline V gene has CDR1 MNHEY and CDR2 SVGEGT. The CDR3 contains 14 residues.

This clonotype has ten or more counts. CDR3 in amino acids: CASNEGQGRQGQFF. CDR3 DNA: TGCGCCAGCAACGAGGGACAGGGGAGGCAAGGTCAGTTCTTC. This chain joins TRBV5-1 and TRBJ2-1, with 10 bases matching TRBD1. From germline, CDR1 is SGHRS and CDR2 YFSETQ. J gave up 13 bases and V 6 bases, and 13 bases lay outside the gene matches. CDR3 length equals 14 residues.

This chain uses TRBV29-1 with TRBJ2-7; D may be TRBD1 (5 bases). The germline V gene has CDR1 SQVTM and CDR2 ANQGSEA. V dropped 6 bases and J dropped 6 bases, with 12 bases sitting between them. The CDR3 is 11 residues long. The CDR3 region has the DNA TGCAGCGTCCTAAGGGGTTCCGAGCAGTACTTC. Protein product: CSVLRGSEQYF.

Only a few counts were recorded for this clonotype. A read error may explain this, as a much larger clone is one base away. The chain couples TRBV10-3 to TRBJ2-1; either TRBD1 or TRBD2 may supply D (5 bases each). CDR1 and CDR2 from the germline V gene are ENHRY and SYGVKD. CDR3 length equals 12 residues. The V end lost 10 bases, the J end lost 9 bases, and 16 bases lay between the germline ends. The CDR3 region has the DNA TGTGCCACCGGGGCCCCTCAGGTTGAGCAGTTCTTC. This encodes CATGAPQVEQFF.

This clonotype was recorded a few times. The rearrangement links TRBV9 to TRBJ2-5; possibly TRBD1 or TRBD2 for D (5 bases each). V lost 0 bases and J lost 0, with 12 bases in between. Germline CDR1 is SGDLS and CDR2 is YYNGEE. This CDR3 contains 16 residues. The CDR3 region has the DNA TGTGCCAGCAGCGTAGCTCTGAGGGACGACCAAGAGACCCAGTACTTC. It is translated as CASSVALRDDQETQYF.

On this clonotype: A much bigger clone sits one base away, suggesting this may be a read error. V gene TRBV29-1 combines with J gene TRBJ2-1; 7 nucleotides line up with TRBD2. The V and J ends lost 7 bases and 10 bases, in that order; junction bases with no gene match: 10. Germline CDR1 is SQVTM and CDR2 is ANQGSEA. This CDR3 is built from 12 residues. CDR3 DNA sequence: TGCAGCGCTGATGGGGGGGGGAGGGAGCAGTTCTTC. Translated: CSADGGGREQFF.

About this clonotype: This may come from a read error, since a much larger clone is one base off. This chain uses TRBV5-6 with TRBJ2-1, with D uncertain. Between the trimmed V and J ends, which lost 2 bases and 13 bases, there was a span of 13 bases. Germline CDR1 is SGHDT and CDR2 is YYEEEE. The CDR3 runs 12 residues. This CDR3 is CASSFTGGDQFF. In DNA, the CDR3 is TGTGCCAGCAGCTTTACGGGCGGTGACCAGTTCTTC.

This clonotype occurred many times. This chain joins TRBV9 and TRBJ1-1; D is possibly TRBD1 (6 bases). The CDR3 sequence is 14 residues long. Trimming left V 3 bases short and J 4 bases short, with 13 bases between. Germline V gives CDR1 SGDLS, CDR2 YYNGEE. The CDR3 protein is CASSGNLQGTEAFF. The CDR3, as DNA: TGTGCCAGCAGCGGCAACCTACAGGGCACTGAAGCTTTCTTT.

This clonotype was recorded many times. The rearrangement joins TRBV7-2 to TRBJ2-1; 9 bases align to TRBD2. Unmatched junction bases numbered 4, after V lost 3 bases and J lost 4 bases. The CDR3 length is 15 residues. Germline CDR1 is SGHTA and CDR2 is FQGNSA. The CDR3 protein is CASSFSGSRYNEQFF. The CDR3 DNA follows: TGTGCCAGCAGCTTTAGCGGGAGCAGATACAATGAGCAGTTCTTC.